The sequence of this T cell receptor beta chain was determined in a study of T cells in narcolepsy. Study results and caveats: Reportedly, autoreactive clonotypes were serially detected in patients' blood but not controls'.

Of note for this clone: Its antigen is unknown.

This CDR3 region has 17 residues. Germline values: CDR1 SGDLS, CDR2 YYNGEE. Trimming took 0 bases from V and 0 from J, leaving 13 bases between them. The table came from immunoSEQ multiplex PCR; TCRdb's copy has only in-frame clones and leaves some out. This sample has tens of thousands of clones, with roughly four fifths found just once. This TCR derives from a human donor with narcolepsy. The source material was CD45RA- memory CD4+ T cells from PBMCs. The V and J genes are TRBV9 and TRBJ1-3; maybe TRBD1 (5 bases). The CDR3 coding sequence is TGTGCCAGCAGCGTAGTCGACAGTTCTAGCTCTGGAAACACCATATATTTT. The encoded protein is CASSVVDSSSSGNTIYF.